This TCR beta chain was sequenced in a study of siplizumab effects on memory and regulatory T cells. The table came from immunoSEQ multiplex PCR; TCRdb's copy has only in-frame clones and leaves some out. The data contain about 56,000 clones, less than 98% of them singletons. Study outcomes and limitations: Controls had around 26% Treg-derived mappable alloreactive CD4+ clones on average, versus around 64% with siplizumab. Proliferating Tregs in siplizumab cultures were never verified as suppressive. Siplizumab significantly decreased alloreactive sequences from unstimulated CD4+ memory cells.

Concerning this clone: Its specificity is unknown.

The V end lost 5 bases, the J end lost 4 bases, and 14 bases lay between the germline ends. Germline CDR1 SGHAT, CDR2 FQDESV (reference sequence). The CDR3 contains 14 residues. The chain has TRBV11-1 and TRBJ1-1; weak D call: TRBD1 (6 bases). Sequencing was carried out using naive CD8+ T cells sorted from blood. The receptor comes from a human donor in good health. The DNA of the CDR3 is TGTGCCAGCAGCCAAACGGGGGCTGCCACTGAAGCTTTCTTT. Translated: CASSQTGAATEAFF.